This T cell receptor (beta chain) stems from a study of shared T cell receptors in the human thymus. Germline CDR1 SNHLY, CDR2 FYNNEI. The CDR3 length is 15 residues. V lost 8 bases and J lost 7; bases outside the gene matches: 13. Only in-frame clones appear in the TCRdb table, and some are missing; sequencing was by immunoSEQ multiplex PCR. In the table there are approximately 660,000 clones, approximately 88% of which are singletons. The data were also submitted as part of a second study, on human thymus T cells.

The chain recombines TRBV2 with TRBJ2-2, with 7 bases fitting TRBD2. This clonotype was sampled from a boy in the first two years of life with a congenital heart defect. Sequencing used thymocytes. CDR3 nucleotides: TGTGCCAGCGTTCCCGTGGGAGGGCGTAGCGGGGAGCTGTTTTTT. Its translation is CASVPVGGRSGELFF.